The sequence of this T cell receptor (beta chain) was determined in a study of cytomegalovirus exposure and HLA in healthy donors. Study results and limitations: It was found in a later analysis that first-cohort TCR clusters tended to co-occur in the 130 or so validation repertoires.

Germline values: CDR1 SGDLS, CDR2 YYNGEE. V lost 4 bases to trimming and J lost 1 base; unmatched junction nucleotides: 5. CDR3 size: 15 residues. This clone showed up just once. Antigen: not known. Only in-frame clones appear in the TCRdb table, and some are missing; sequencing was by immunoSEQ multiplex PCR. The top ten clones hold roughly 29% of a sample with some 130,000 clones, around 80% of them seen once. The sequence was obtained from a man aged 25 to 40 in good health and CMV-seropositive. This sequence joins TRBV9 and TRBJ2-1; 7 nucleotides line up with TRBD2. The sample comprised PBMCs. The CDR3 spells CASSIGLGSYNEQFF. The CDR3 DNA is TGTGCCAGCAGCATCGGACTAGGTTCCTACAATGAGCAGTTCTTC.